This entry concerns a single T cell receptor (beta chain). The data were taken from a study of blood T cell repertoires in COVID-19. Study context: The cDNA or gDNA used as material had been derived from T cells, B-cell-depleted T cells, or PBMCs.

In assigning cohorts, the study relied on participant-reported clinical history. TCRdb's copy holds only in-frame clones and misses some; the assay was immunoSEQ multiplex PCR. The sample includes more than 250,000 clones, roughly 89% of them seen just once. Sequences were obtained from PBMCs or T cells enriched from blood (not recorded which). The receptor was isolated from a woman aged 40-49 years who had recovered from COVID-19.

As DNA, the CDR3 is TGTGCCAGCAGTGTGACAGGGGCCTATGGCTACACCTTC. Translated: CASSVTGAYGYTF. This chain connects TRBV28 to TRBJ1-2; 8 nucleotides agree with TRBD1. Germline V gene sequence: CDR1 MDHEN, CDR2 SYDVKM. Trimming took 5 bases from V and 4 from J; bases not matched to a gene: 3. The CDR3 consists of 13 residues.